These 3 T cell receptor beta chains originate from one sample sequenced in a study of cytomegalovirus exposure and HLA in healthy donors. The primer mix had 60 Vbeta and 13 Jbeta primers. Sequencing was performed with immunoSEQ multiplex PCR; in TCRdb, only in-frame clones are kept and a portion is missing. The top ten clones hold around 7% of a sample with more than 130,000 clones, about three quarters of them seen once. The specimen was PBMCs. Source of these receptors: a man aged 40-50 years in good health and CMV-seropositive.

V usage is TRBV2 and J usage is TRBJ1-1, with D possibly matching TRBD1 (6 bases). Looked up from germline, CDR1 is SNHLY and CDR2 is FYNNEI. CDR3 size: 14 residues. Trimming cost V 7 bases and J 2 bases, with 14 bases left between them. The CDR3 region is CASILDSGNTEAFF. In DNA form, the CDR3 reads TGTGCCAGCATCCTGGACAGTGGAAACACTGAAGCTTTCTTT. The variable domain in full, completed from reference TRBV2 and TRBJ1-1, reads EPEVTQTPSHQVTQMGQEVILRCVPISNHLYFYWYRQILGQKVEFLVSFYNNEISEKSEIFDDQFSVERPDGSNFTLKIRSTKLEDSAMYFCASILDSGNTEAFFGQGTRLTVV.

The genes are TRBV5-1 and TRBJ2-7; TRBD2 matches at 8 bases. The germline CDR1 and CDR2 sequences are SGHRS and YFSETQ. Trimming removed 4 bases from V and 3 bases from J; junction bases left unmatched: 3. This CDR3 region has 13 residues. This chain's CDR3 is CASSLGLGYEQYF. The CDR3 coding sequence is TGCGCCAGCAGCCTGGGACTAGGCTACGAGCAGTACTTC.

The genes are TRBV6-5 and TRBJ1-5; 8 bases are a match to TRBD1. Germline assignment: CDR1 MNHEY and CDR2 SVGAGI. The CDR3 totals 15 residues. The J segment lost 7 bases and the V segment lost 6 bases, leaving 11 bases of the junction unmatched. Here the CDR3 DNA reads TGTGCCAGCAGGACTACCGGGACAGGAACCCAGCCCCAGCATTTT. Residues: CASRTTGTGTQPQHF.